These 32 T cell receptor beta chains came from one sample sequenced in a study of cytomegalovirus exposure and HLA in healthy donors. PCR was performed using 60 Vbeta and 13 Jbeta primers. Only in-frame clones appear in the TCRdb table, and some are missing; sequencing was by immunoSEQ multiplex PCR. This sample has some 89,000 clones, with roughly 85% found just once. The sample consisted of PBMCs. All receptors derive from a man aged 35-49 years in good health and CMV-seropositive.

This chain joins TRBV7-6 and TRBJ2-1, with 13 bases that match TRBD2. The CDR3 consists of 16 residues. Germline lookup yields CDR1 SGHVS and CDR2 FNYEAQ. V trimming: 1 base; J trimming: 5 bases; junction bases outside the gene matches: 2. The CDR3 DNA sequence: TGTGCCAGCAGCTTAGGTACTAGCGGGGGGGACAATGAGCAGTTCTTC. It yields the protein CASSLGTSGGDNEQFF.

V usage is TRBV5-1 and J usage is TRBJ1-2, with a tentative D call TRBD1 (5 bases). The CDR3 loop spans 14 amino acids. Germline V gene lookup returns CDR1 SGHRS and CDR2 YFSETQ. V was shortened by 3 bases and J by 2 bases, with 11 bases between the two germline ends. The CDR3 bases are TGCGCCAGCAGCTCGGGGGTCTCCAACTATGGCTACACCTTC. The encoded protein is CASSSGVSNYGYTF.

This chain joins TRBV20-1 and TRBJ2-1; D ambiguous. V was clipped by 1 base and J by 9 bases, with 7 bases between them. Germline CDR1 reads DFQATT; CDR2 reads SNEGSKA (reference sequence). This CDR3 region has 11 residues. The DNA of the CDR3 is TGCAGTGCTAGAGGGGCTCGTGAGCAGTTCTTC. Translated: CSARGAREQFF.

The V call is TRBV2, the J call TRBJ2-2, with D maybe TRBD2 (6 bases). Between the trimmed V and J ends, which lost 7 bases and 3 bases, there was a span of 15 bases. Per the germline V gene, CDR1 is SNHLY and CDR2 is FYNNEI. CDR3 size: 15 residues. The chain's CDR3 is CASITDPGDTGELFF. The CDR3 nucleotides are TGTGCCAGCATCACAGACCCGGGGGACACCGGGGAGCTGTTTTTT.

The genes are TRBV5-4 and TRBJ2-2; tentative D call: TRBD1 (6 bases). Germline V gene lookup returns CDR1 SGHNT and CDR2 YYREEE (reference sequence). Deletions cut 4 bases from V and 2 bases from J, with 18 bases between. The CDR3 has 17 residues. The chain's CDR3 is CASSLGDTSLNTGELFF. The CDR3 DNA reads TGTGCCAGCAGCCTAGGGGACACCAGCCTTAACACCGGGGAGCTGTTTTTT.

The CDR3 region has the DNA TGTGCCAGCAGTGCCCCGGACAGGGCCTACGAGCAGTACTTC. This encodes CASSAPDRAYEQYF. The gene calls are TRBV28 and TRBJ2-7; 8 nucleotides align to TRBD1. CDR1 MDHEN and CDR2 SYDVKM come from the germline V gene. V dropped 5 bases and J dropped 2; count of bases not matched to a gene: 5. The CDR3 loop spans 14 amino acids.

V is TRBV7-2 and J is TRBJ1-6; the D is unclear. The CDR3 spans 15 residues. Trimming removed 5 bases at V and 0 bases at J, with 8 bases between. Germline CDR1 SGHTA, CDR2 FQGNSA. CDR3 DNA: TGTGCCAGCAGCCCGATTAGCTCCTATAATTCACCCCTCCACTTT. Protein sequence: CASSPISSYNSPLHF.

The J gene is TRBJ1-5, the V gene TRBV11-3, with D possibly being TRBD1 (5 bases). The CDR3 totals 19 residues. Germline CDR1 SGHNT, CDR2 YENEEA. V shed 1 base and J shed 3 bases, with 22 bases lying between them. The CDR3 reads CASSLVGQNSPFANQPQHF. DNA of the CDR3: TGTGCCAGCAGCTTAGTGGGGCAGAATAGTCCGTTTGCCAATCAGCCCCAGCATTTT.

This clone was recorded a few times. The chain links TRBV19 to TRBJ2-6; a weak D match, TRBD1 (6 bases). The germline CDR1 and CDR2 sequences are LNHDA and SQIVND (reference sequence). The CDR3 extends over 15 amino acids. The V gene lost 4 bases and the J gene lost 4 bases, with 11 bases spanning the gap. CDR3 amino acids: CASSTEGVGANVLTF. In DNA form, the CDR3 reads TGTGCCAGTAGTACCGAGGGGGTCGGGGCCAACGTCCTGACTTTC.

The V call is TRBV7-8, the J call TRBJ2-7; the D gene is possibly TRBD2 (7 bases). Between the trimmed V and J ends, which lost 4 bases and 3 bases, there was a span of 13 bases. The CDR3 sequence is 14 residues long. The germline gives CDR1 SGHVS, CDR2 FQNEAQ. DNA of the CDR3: TGTGCCAGCAGCTGGGAGGGGGGAGTCTACGAGCAGTACTTC. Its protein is CASSWEGGVYEQYF.

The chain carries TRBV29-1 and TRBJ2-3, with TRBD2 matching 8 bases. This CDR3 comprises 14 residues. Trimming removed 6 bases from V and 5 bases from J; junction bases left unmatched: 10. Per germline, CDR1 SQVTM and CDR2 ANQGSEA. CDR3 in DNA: TGCAGCGTCGGGGGGGGAAGCGGGGAAGATACGCAGTATTTT. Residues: CSVGGGSGEDTQYF.

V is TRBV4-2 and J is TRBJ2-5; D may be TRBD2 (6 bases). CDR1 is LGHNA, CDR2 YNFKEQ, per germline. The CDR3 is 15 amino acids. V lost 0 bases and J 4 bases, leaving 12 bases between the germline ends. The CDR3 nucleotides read TGTGCCAGCAGCCAAGACCGATCTAGCGTAGAGACCCAGTACTTC. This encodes CASSQDRSSVETQYF.

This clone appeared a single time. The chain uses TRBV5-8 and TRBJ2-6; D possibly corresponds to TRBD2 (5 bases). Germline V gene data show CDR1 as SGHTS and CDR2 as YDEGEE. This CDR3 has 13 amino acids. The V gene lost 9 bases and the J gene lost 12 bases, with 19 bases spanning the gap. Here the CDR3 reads CATNRGGLSVLTF. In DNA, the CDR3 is TGTGCCACCAACCGCGGAGGCCTCAGCGTCCTGACTTTC.

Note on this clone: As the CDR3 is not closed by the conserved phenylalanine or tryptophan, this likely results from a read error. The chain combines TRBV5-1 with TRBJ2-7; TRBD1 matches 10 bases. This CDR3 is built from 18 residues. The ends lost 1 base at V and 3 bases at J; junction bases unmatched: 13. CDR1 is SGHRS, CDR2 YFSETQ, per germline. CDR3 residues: CASSLWATGQGRIYEQYL. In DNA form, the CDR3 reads TGCGCCAGCAGCTTGTGGGCCACGGGACAGGGGAGAATCTACGAGCAGTACCTC.

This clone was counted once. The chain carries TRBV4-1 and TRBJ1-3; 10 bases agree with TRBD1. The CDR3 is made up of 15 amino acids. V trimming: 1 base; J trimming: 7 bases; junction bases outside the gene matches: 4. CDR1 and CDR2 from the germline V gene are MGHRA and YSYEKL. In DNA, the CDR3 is TGCGCCAGCAGCCAAGGGGACAGGGGCGCGAACACCATATATTTT. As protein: CASSQGDRGANTIYF.

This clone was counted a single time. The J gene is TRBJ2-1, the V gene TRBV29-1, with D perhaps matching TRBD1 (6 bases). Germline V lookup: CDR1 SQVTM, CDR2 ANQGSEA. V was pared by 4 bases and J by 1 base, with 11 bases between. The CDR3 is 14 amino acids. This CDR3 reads CSVGGRGSYNEQFF. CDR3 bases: TGCAGCGTTGGAGGCAGGGGTTCCTACAATGAGCAGTTCTTC.

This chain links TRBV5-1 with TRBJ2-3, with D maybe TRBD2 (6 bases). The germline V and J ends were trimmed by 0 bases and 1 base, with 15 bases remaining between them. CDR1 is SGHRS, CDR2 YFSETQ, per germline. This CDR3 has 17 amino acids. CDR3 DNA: TGCGCCAGCAGCTTGGGGGGCCCCGGGGGACGCACAGATACGCAGTATTTT. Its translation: CASSLGGPGGRTDTQYF.

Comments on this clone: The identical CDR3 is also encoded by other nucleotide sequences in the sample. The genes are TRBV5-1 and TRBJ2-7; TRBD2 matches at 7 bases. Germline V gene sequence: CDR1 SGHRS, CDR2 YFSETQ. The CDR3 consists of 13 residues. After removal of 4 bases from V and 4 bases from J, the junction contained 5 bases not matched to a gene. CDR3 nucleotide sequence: TGCGCCAGCAGCCCTGGCGGGAGTTACGAGCAGTACTTC. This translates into CASSPGGSYEQYF.

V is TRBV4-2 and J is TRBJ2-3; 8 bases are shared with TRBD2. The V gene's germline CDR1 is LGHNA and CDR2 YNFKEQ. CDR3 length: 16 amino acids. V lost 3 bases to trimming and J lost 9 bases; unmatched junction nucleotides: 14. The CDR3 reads CASSHPGGVPSWTQYF. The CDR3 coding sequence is TGTGCCAGCAGCCATCCCGGGGGGGTCCCGAGTTGGACGCAGTATTTT.

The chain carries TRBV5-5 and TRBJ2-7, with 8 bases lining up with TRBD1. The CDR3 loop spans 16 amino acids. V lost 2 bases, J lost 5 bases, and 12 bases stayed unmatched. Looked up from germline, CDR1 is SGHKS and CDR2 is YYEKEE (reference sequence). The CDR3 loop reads CASSLLTRGQGNEQYF. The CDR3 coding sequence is TGTGCCAGCAGCTTATTGACGCGAGGACAGGGAAACGAGCAGTACTTC.

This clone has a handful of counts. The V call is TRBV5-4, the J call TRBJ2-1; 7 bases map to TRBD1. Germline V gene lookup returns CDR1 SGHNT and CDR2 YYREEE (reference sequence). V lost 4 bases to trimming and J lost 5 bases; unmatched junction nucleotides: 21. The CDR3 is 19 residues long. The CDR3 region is CASSPGDSGRRLLDNEQFF. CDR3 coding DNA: TGTGCCAGCAGCCCCGGGGACAGCGGACGCCGCCTACTTGACAATGAGCAGTTCTTC.

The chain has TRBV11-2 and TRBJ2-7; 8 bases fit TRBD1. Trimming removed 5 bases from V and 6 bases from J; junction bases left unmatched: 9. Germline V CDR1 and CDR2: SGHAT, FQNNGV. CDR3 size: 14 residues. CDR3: CASSKTGVNPEQYF. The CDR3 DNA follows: TGTGCCAGCAGCAAGACAGGGGTTAACCCCGAGCAGTACTTC.

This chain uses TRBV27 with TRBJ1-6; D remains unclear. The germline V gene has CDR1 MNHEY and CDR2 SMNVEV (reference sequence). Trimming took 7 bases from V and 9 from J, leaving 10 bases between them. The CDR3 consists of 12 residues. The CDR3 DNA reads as TGTGCCAGCAAGAGCCGTAGTTCACCCCTCCACTTT. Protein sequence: CASKSRSSPLHF.

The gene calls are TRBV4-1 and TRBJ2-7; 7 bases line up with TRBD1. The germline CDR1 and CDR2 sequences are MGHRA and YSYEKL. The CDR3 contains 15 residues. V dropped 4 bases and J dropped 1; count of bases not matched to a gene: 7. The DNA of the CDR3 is TGCGCCAGCAGCCCCAAACAGACAGGGTCCTACGAGCAGTACTTC. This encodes CASSPKQTGSYEQYF.

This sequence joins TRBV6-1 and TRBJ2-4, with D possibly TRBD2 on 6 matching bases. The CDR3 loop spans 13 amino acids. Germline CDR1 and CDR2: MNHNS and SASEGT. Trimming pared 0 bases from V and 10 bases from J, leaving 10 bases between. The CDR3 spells CASSEALGGIQYF. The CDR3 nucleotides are TGTGCCAGCAGTGAAGCGCTCGGGGGAATTCAGTACTTC.

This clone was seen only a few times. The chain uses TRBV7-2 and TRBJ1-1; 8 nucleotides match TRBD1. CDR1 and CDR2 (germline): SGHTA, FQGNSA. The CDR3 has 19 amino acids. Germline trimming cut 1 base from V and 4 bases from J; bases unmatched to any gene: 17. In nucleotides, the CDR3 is TGTGCCAGCAGCTTAGGCCCCCCTTTCCATCAGGGGGCGAGCACTGAAGCTTTCTTT. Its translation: CASSLGPPFHQGASTEAFF.

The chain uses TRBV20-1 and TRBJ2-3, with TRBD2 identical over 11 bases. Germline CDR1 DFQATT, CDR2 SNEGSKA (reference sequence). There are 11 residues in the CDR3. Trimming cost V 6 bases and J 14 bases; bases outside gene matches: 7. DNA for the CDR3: TGCAGTGCCCCCGGGACTAGCGGCGGGTATTTT. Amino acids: CSAPGTSGGYF.

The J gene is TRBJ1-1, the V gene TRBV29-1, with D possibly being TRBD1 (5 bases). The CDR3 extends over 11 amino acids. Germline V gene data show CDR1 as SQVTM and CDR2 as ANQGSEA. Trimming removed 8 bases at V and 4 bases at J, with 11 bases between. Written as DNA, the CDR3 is TGCAGCCCGGCGACAGTCACTGAAGCTTTCTTT. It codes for CSPATVTEAFF.

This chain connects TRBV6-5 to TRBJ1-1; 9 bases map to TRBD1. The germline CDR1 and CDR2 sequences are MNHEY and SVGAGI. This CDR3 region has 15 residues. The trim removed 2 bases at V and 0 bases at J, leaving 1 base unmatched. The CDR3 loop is CASSYDRGLNTEAFF. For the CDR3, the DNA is TGTGCCAGCAGTTACGACAGGGGGTTGAACACTGAAGCTTTCTTT.

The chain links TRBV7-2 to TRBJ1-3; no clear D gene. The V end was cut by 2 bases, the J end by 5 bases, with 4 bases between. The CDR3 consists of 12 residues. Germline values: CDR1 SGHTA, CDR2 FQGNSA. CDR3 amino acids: CASSLQRNTIYF. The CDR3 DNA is TGTGCCAGCAGCTTACAGAGAAACACCATATATTTT.

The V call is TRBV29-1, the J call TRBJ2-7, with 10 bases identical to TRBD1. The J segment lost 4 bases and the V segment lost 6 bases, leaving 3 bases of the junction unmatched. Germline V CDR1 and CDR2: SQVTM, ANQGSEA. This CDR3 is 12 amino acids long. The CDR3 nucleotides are TGCAGCGTGTGGGACAGGGGTTACGAGCAGTACTTC. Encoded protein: CSVWDRGYEQYF.

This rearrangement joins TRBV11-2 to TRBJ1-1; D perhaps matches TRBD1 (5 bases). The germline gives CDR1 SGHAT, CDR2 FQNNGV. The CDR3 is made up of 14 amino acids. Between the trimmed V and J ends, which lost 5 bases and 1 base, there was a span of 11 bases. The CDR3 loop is CASSAGRTNTEAFF. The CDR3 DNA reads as TGTGCCAGCAGCGCGGGACGGACGAACACTGAAGCTTTCTTT. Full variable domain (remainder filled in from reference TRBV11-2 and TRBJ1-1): EAGVAQSPRYKIIEKRQSVAFWCNPISGHATLYWYQQILGQGPKLLIQFQNNGVVDDSQLPKDRFSAERLKGVDSTLKIQPAKLEDSAVYLCASSAGRTNTEAFFGQGTRLTVV.